This is a list of T cell receptor beta chains from one sample in a study of cytomegalovirus exposure and HLA in healthy donors. Using immunoSEQ multiplex PCR, the repertoire was profiled, and TCRdb retains in-frame clones only, with some absent. This sample yields around 80,000 clones, of which approximately 60% are seen a single time; roughly 4.4% belongs to the top ten. Sequenced input: PBMCs. All receptors derive from a male donor in good health and CMV-seropositive. The conserved cysteine and the conserved F or W are not part of the CDR3 here.

v_call	cdr3_aa
TRBV2	ASRVTGGETQY
TRBV15	ATSRANQGADEKLF
TRBV28	ASSLLRGTVNQPQH
TRBV5-1	ASSLGAGSSSGNTIY
TRBV28	ASSFGDTSSGANVLT
TRBV5-1	ASSSAGATNEKLF
TRBV30	AWSLGTTGRAQY
TRBV5-4	ASSGGLAGETQY
TRBV13	ASTPDRVSPLH
TRBV27	ASSYRSGNQPQH
TRBV7-2	ASSLVGGYGYT
TRBV5-1	ASSLGQENTGELF
TRBV4-2	ASSPLGTGQKLF
TRBV15	ATSRQGSGANVLT
TRBV28	ASSFRLIEAF
TRBV5-4	ASSKVGTLASYQETQY
TRBV6-1	ASSEPGLGISYT
TRBV18	ASSNRVDGYT
TRBV28	ASRGQGTSLPF
TRBV27	ASSLNGPGRGYGYT
TRBV11-2	ASSLRGQGALRGEKLF
TRBV15	ATSRATGIETQY
TRBV9	ASSVVGRNTGELF
TRBV9	ASSAAGGQYNEQF
TRBV13	ASSFKSGTINIQY
TRBV5-1	ASSLAGGGGGEKLF
TRBV6-6	ASSYLPQGTYEQY
TRBV10-1	ATFLLSGTPNTEAF
TRBV11-1	ASSLSGGANNEQF